The rows below give T cell receptor beta chains drawn from one sample of a study of blood T cell repertoires in COVID-19. Clones were sequenced by immunoSEQ multiplex PCR, and TCRdb holds only the in-frame ones, with some missing. Of approximately 440,000 clones listed, around 91% were seen once; the top ten hold about 0.6%. The sequenced material came from PBMCs or T cells enriched from blood (not recorded which). Receptors originate from a man aged 18 to 30 who had recovered from COVID-19. Both conserved end residues are part of each CDR3. Fields, in order: clone size, D gene, V gene, J gene, CDR3 DNA, CDR3 protein. A D gene is named only where the DNA matches it firmly. Size is stated for part of the rows, as once, few or many counts, or as a class when the clone is expanded.

.	.	TRBV5-1	TRBJ2-3	TGCGCCAGCAGCTCGTCGACTGCTACAGGCGACACGCAGTATTTT	CASSSSTATGDTQYF
.	.	TRBV2	TRBJ2-5	TGTGCCGGAGCCCTAGGTCTCCAAGAGACCCAGTACTTC	CAGALGLQETQYF
.	TRBD1	TRBV7-9	TRBJ2-7	TGTGCCAGCGGGAGACAGGGACACGAGCAGTACTTC	CASGRQGHEQYF
.	TRBD1	TRBV2	TRBJ1-1	TGTGCCAGCAGCAGACAGGGTCGTGACACTGAAGCTTTCTTT	CASSRQGRDTEAFF
.	TRBD1	TRBV9	TRBJ1-1	TGTGCCAGCTCCCGGGACAGCCTAAGGGAAGCTTTCTTT	CASSRDSLREAFF
.	.	TRBV15	TRBJ2-1	TGTGCCACCAGCTCCCGGGTGATCAATGAGCAGTTCTTC	CATSSRVINEQFF
few	.	TRBV11-2	TRBJ2-2	TGTGCCAGCAGCTACCTAGGGGTGCGCGGGGAGCTGTTTTTT	CASSYLGVRGELFF
.	TRBD2	TRBV28	TRBJ2-3	TGTGCCAGCAGTCCCATTCGGACTAGCGGGGGCACAGATACGCAGTATTTT	CASSPIRTSGGTDTQYF
.	TRBD2	TRBV28	TRBJ2-7	TGTGCCAGCAGTTCGAGCGGGAGTCGGGTCGAGCAGTACTTC	CASSSSGSRVEQYF
once	TRBD1	TRBV15	TRBJ2-5	TGTGCCACCAGCAGAGGGACAGGGGGAAGGGAGACCCAGTACTTC	CATSRGTGGRETQYF
.	.	TRBV19	TRBJ1-3	TGTGCCAGTAGTATAGACGCGGTGGCAAACACCATATATTTT	CASSIDAVANTIYF
.	.	TRBV5-4	TRBJ2-7	TGTGCCAGCAGCCCGGGACTGGCGCTGAGCTCCTACGAGCAGTACTTC	CASSPGLALSSYEQYF
.	.	TRBV4-1	TRBJ2-2	TGCGCCAGCAGCCCCCAAAGCATAACCGGGGAGCTGTTTTTT	CASSPQSITGELFF
.	.	TRBV29-1	TRBJ1-2	TGCAGCGTTGAGCACTATGACCCTTATAACTATGGCTACACCTTC	CSVEHYDPYNYGYTF
.	.	TRBV19	TRBJ2-7	TGTGCCAGTAGCGGCAGGGTCTTCCACGAGCAGTACTTC	CASSGRVFHEQYF
.	.	TRBV6-1	TRBJ2-2	TGTGCCAGCAGTGAGTTTGCTGCGGCCGGGGAGCTGTTTTTT	CASSEFAAAGELFF
.	TRBD2	TRBV28	TRBJ2-7	TGTGCCAGCAGTTGGGTTACTAGCGGGATGTCCTACGAGCAGTACTTC	CASSWVTSGMSYEQYF
.	.	TRBV14	TRBJ1-1	TGTGCCAGCAGCCAAGGAACAGAGAACACTGAAGCTTTCTTT	CASSQGTENTEAFF
.	TRBD2	TRBV6-2/TRBV6-3	TRBJ2-4	TGTGCCAGCAGTTACAATTCTGCGGGAGGATACAAAAACATTCAGTACTTC	CASSYNSAGGYKNIQYF
once	TRBD2	TRBV7-7	TRBJ2-3	TGTGCCAGCAGCCTTGGACTAGCGGGAGGACCAGATACGCAGTATTTT	CASSLGLAGGPDTQYF
.	TRBD2	TRBV27	TRBJ2-3	TGTGCCAGCAGCCTTGGGGGGGACCCCACAGATACGCAGTATTTT	CASSLGGDPTDTQYF
.	.	TRBV4-1	TRBJ2-3	TGCGCCAGCAGCCAAGATCAGGTTAGCGGAGATACGCAGTATTTT	CASSQDQVSGDTQYF
.	TRBD2	TRBV7-9	TRBJ2-1	TGTGCCAGCACCCCTGCGGGGGGTTCCTACAATGAGCAGTTCTTC	CASTPAGGSYNEQFF
.	TRBD1	TRBV30	TRBJ2-3	TGTGCCTGGACCCCGGACAGGGGACGCACAGATACGCAGTATTTT	CAWTPDRGRTDTQYF
.	.	TRBV18	TRBJ1-1	TGTGCCAGCTCACCAGAGGGCTGGAACACTGAAGCTTTCTTT	CASSPEGWNTEAFF
few	TRBD2	TRBV7-6	TRBJ2-1	TGTGCCAGCAGCTTATGGACTAGCGCCTACAATGAGCAGTTCTTC	CASSLWTSAYNEQFF
.	.	TRBV7-2	TRBJ1-1	TGTGCCAGCAGCCCGAGTTGGGGGGACACTGAAGCTTTCTTT	CASSPSWGDTEAFF
.	.	TRBV5-4	TRBJ2-1	TGTGCCAGCAGCTTGTCTCGCCCTACGGACAATGAGCAGTTCTTC	CASSLSRPTDNEQFF
once	.	TRBV27	TRBJ2-5	TGTGCCAGCAGGCTCCTAAGCCCAGAGACCCAGTACTTC	CASRLLSPETQYF
.	TRBD1	TRBV24-1	TRBJ1-2	TGTGCCACCAGTGATCCTGGACAGGTCTATGGCTACACCTTC	CATSDPGQVYGYTF
.	.	TRBV10-2	TRBJ2-2	TGCGCCAGCAGTGAGATAAGGGCGGGTCCCGGGGAGCTGTTTTTT	CASSEIRAGPGELFF
.	TRBD1	TRBV5-1	TRBJ1-5	TGCGCCAGCAGGGAGGGGGCAGGTCAGCCCCAGCATTTT	CASREGAGQPQHF
.	TRBD1	TRBV6-5	TRBJ1-1	TGTGCCAGCAGTCGCGGACAGGACCCCACTGAAGCTTTCTTT	CASSRGQDPTEAFF
once	.	TRBV4-1	TRBJ1-2	TGCGCCAGCAGCCCACCGGGACAAGTGTATGGCTACACCTTC	CASSPPGQVYGYTF
.	.	TRBV19	TRBJ2-1	TGTGCCAGTAGTATACGCGGACTGACTGGGTCACAGTTCTTC	CASSIRGLTGSQFF
.	TRBD1	TRBV27	TRBJ2-3	TGTGCCAGCAGTGGGACAGGGGGTGGACAAATCACAGATACGCAGTATTTT	CASSGTGGGQITDTQYF
.	TRBD1	TRBV2	TRBJ2-2	TGTGCCAGCAGAGGATTTGGGGGGACAGGGGGCACCGGGGAGCTGTTTTTT	CASRGFGGTGGTGELFF
.	.	TRBV18	TRBJ1-5	TGTGCCAGCTCCTCCGGGGGGGGCAATCAGCCCCAGCATTTT	CASSSGGGNQPQHF
.	.	TRBV7-2	TRBJ1-5	TGTGCCAGCAGTATTCAGGTTCACCAGCCCCAGCATTTT	CASSIQVHQPQHF
.	.	TRBV27	TRBJ1-5	TGTGCCAGCAGTTCCGGAGGACAGCCCCAGCATTTT	CASSSGGQPQHF
.	.	TRBV15	TRBJ1-1	TGTGCCACCAGCAGAGATAGGGACGGGAGATCCACTGAAGCTTTCTTT	CATSRDRDGRSTEAFF
once	.	TRBV11-2	TRBJ2-3	TGTGCCAGCAGCTTGACTGATACGCAGTATTTT	CASSLTDTQYF
.	TRBD1	TRBV12-3/TRBV12-4	TRBJ1-2	TGTGCCAGCAGCCTGACAGGGGATGGCTACACCTTC	CASSLTGDGYTF
.	TRBD2	TRBV11-2	TRBJ2-1	TGTGCCAGCAGCTTAGGACTAGCGGGGAACAATGAGCAGTTCTTC	CASSLGLAGNNEQFF
.	.	TRBV2	TRBJ1-2	TGTGCCAGCACAGATTCCTATGGCTACACCTTC	CASTDSYGYTF
.	.	TRBV27	TRBJ1-5	TGTGCCAGCAGTTTATTATCCAATCAGCCCCAGCATTTT	CASSLLSNQPQHF
.	.	TRBV28	TRBJ2-5	TGTGCCAGCAGTACCCCGGGAGTTGAGACCCAGTACTTC	CASSTPGVETQYF
.	TRBD1	TRBV28	TRBJ1-3	TGTGCCAGCAGTTTACGGACAGGGACTGGAAACACCATATATTTT	CASSLRTGTGNTIYF